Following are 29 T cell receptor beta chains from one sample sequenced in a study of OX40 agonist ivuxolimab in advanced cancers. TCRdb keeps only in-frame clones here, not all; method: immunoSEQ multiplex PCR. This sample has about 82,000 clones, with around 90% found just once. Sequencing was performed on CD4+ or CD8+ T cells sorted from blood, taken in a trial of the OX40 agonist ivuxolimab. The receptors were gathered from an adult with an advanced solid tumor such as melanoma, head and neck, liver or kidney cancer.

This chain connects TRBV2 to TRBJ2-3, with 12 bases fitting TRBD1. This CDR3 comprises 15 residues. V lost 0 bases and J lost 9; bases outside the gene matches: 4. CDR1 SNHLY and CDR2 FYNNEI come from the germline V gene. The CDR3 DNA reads TGTGCCAGCAGTGAAGCGCGGGACAGGGGGCTCACGCAGTATTTT. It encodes CASSEARDRGLTQYF.

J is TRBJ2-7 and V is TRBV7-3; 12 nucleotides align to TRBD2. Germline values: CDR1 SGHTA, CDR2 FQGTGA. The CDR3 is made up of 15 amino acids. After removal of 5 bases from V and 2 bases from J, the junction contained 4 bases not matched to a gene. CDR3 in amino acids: CASSALAGGPYEQYF. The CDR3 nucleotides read TGTGCCAGCAGCGCACTAGCGGGAGGTCCCTACGAGCAGTACTTC.

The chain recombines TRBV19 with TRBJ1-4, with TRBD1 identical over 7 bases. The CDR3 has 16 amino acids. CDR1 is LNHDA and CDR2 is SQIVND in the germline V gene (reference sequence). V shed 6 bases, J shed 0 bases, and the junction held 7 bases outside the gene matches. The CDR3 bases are TGTGCCAGTAGACCCCACCAGGGGGCAACTAATGAAAAACTGTTTTTT. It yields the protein CASRPHQGATNEKLFF.

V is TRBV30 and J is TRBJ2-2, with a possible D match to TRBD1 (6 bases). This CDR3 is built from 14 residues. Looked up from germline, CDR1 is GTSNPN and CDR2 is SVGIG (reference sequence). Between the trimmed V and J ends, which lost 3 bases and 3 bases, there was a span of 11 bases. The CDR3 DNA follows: TGTGCCTGGAGCGGACAGATATACACCGGGGAGCTGTTTTTT. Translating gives CAWSGQIYTGELFF. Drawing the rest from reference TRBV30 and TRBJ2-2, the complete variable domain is SQTIHQWPATLVQPVGSPLSLECTVEGTSNPNLYWYRQAAGRGLQLLFYSVGIGQISSEVPQNLSASRPQDRQFILSSKKLLLSDSGFYLCAWSGQIYTGELFFGEGSRLTVL.

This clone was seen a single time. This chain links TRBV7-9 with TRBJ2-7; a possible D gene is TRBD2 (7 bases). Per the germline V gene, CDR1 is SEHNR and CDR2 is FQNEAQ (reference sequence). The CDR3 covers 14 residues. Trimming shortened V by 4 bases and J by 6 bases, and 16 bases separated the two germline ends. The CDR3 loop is CASSSGAREGEQYF. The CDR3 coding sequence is TGTGCCAGCAGCTCAGGGGCCAGGGAGGGCGAGCAGTACTTC.

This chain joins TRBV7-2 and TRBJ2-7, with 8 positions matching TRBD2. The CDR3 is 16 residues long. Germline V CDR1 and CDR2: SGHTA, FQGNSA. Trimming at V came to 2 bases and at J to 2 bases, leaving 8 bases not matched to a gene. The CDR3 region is CASSLRAGGSTYEQYF. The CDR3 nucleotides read TGTGCCAGCAGCTTAAGGGCGGGAGGTTCTACCTACGAGCAGTACTTC. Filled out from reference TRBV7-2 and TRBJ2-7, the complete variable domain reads GAGVSQSPSNKVTEKGKDVELRCDPISGHTALYWYRQSLGQGLEFLIYFQGNSAPDKSGLPSDRFSAERTGGSVSTLTIQRTQQEDSAVYLCASSLRAGGSTYEQYFGPGTRLTVT.

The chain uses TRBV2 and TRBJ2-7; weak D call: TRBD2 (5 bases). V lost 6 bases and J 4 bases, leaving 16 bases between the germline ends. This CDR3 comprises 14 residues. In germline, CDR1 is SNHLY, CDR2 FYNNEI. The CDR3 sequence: CASRLLGSSYEQYF. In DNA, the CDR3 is TGTGCCAGCAGGTTACTAGGAAGTTCTTACGAGCAGTACTTC.

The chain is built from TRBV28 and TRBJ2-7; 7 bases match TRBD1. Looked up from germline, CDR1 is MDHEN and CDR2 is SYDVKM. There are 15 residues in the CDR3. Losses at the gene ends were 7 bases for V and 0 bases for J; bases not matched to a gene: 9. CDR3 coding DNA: TGTGCCAGCAATGAGCCTGCAGGGGGCTCCTACGAGCAGTACTTC. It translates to CASNEPAGGSYEQYF. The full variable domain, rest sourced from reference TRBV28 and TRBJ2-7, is DVKVTQSSRYLVKRTGEKVFLECVQDMDHENMFWYRQDPGLGLRLIYFSYDVKMKEKGDIPEGYSVSREKKERFSLILESASTNQTSMYLCASNEPAGGSYEQYFGPGTRLTVT.

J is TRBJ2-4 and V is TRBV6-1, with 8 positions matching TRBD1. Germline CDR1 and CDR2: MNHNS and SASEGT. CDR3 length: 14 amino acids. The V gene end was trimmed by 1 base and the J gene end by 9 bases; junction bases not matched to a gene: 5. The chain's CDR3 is CASSEGWQGAIQYF. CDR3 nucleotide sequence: TGTGCCAGCAGTGAAGGATGGCAGGGGGCCATTCAGTACTTC.

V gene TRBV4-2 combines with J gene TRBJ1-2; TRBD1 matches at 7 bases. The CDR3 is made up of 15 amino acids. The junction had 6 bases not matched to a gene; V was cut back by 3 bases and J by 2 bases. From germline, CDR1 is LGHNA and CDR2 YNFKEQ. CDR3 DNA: TGTGCCAGCAGCCACAAGACAGGGCTGAACTATGGCTACACCTTC. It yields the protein CASSHKTGLNYGYTF.

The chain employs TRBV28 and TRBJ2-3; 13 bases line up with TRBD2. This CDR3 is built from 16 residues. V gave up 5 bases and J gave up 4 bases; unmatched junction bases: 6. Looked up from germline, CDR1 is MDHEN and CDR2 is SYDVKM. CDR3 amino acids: CASSPLTSGRSDTQYF. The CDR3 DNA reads TGTGCCAGCAGTCCACTGACTAGCGGGAGGTCAGATACGCAGTATTTT. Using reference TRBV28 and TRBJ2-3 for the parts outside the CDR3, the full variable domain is DVKVTQSSRYLVKRTGEKVFLECVQDMDHENMFWYRQDPGLGLRLIYFSYDVKMKEKGDIPEGYSVSREKKERFSLILESASTNQTSMYLCASSPLTSGRSDTQYFGPGTRLTVL.

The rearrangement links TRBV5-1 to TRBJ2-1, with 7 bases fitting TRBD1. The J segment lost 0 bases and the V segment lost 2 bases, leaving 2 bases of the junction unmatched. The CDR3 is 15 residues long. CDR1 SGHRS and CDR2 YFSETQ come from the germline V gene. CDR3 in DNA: TGCGCCAGCAGCTTACAGGGGAGCTCCTACAATGAGCAGTTCTTC. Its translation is CASSLQGSSYNEQFF. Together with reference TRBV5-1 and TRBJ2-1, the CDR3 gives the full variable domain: KAGVTQTPRYLIKTRGQQVTLSCSPISGHRSVSWYQQTPGQGLQFLFEYFSETQRNKGNFPGRFSGRQFSNSRSEMNVSTLELGDSALYLCASSLQGSSYNEQFFGPGTRLTVL.

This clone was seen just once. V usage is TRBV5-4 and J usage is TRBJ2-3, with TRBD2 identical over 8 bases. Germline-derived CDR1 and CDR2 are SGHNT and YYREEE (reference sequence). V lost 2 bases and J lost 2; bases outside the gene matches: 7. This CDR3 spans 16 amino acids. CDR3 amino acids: CASSLVLAGPTDTQYF. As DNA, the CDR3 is TGTGCCAGCAGCTTAGTTTTAGCGGGACCCACAGATACGCAGTATTTT.

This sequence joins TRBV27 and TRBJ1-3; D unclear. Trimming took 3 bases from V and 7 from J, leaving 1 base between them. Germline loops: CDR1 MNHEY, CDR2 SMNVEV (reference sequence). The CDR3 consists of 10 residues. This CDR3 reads CASSFNTIYF. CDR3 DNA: TGTGCCAGCAGTTTTAACACCATATATTTT.

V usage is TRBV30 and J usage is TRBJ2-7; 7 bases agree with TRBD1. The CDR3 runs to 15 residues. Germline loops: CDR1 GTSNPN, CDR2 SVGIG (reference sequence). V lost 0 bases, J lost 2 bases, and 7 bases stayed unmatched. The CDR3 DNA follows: TGTGCCTGGAGTGTGGCCCACAGGGGTCCCTACGAGCAGTACTTC. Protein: CAWSVAHRGPYEQYF. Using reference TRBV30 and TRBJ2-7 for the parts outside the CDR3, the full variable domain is SQTIHQWPATLVQPVGSPLSLECTVEGTSNPNLYWYRQAAGRGLQLLFYSVGIGQISSEVPQNLSASRPQDRQFILSSKKLLLSDSGFYLCAWSVAHRGPYEQYFGPGTRLTVT.

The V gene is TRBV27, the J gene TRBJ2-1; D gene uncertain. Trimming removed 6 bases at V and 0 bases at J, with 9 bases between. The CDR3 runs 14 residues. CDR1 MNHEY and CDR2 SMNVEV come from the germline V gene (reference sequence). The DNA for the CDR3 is TGTGCCAGCAGCCCCCGCCGCTCCTACAATGAGCAGTTCTTC. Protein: CASSPRRSYNEQFF.

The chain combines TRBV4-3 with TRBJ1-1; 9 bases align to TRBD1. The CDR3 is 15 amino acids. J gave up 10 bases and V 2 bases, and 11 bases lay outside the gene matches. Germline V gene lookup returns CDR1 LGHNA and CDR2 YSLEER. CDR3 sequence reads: CASSQRTGGDLGAFF. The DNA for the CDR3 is TGCGCCAGCAGCCAACGTACAGGGGGCGATTTGGGAGCTTTCTTT.

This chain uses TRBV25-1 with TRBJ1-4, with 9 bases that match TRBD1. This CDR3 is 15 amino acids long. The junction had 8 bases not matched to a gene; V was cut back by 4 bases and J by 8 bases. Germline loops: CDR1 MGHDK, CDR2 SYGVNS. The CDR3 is CASSVHRDRAEKLFF. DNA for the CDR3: TGTGCCAGCAGTGTACACCGGGACAGGGCAGAAAAACTGTTTTTT. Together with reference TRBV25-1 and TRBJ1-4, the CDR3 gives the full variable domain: EADIYQTPRYLVIGTGKKITLECSQTMGHDKMYWYQQDPGMELHLIHYSYGVNSTEKGDLSSESTVSRIRTEHFPLTLESARPSHTSQYLCASSVHRDRAEKLFFGSGTQLSVL.

Written as DNA, the CDR3 is TGTGCCTGGAGTCTAGGGGGAAGCACAGATACGCAGTATTTT. Amino acid sequence: CAWSLGGSTDTQYF. The chain is built from TRBV30 and TRBJ2-3; a possible D gene is TRBD1 (6 bases). Germline CDR1 GTSNPN, CDR2 SVGIG (reference sequence). V gave up 2 bases and J gave up 0 bases, with 9 bases separating them. CDR3 size: 14 residues.

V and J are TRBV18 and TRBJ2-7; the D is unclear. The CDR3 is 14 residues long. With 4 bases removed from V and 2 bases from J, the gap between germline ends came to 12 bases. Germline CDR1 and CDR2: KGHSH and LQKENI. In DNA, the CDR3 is TGTGCCAGCTCACGCCGTCTCGAAACCTACGAGCAGTACTTC. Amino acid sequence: CASSRRLETYEQYF.

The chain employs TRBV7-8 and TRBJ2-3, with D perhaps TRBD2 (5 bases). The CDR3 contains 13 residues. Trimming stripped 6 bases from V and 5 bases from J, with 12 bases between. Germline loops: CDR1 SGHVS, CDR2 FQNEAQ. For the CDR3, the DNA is TGTGCCAGCAGGCCTTCTCGGGGAGATACGCAGTATTTT. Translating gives CASRPSRGDTQYF.

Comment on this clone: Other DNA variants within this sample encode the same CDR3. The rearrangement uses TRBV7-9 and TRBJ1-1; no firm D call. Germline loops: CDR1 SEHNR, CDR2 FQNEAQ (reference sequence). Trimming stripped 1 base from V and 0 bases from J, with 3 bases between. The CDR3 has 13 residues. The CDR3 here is CASSLGMNTEAFF. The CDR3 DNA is TGTGCCAGCAGCTTAGGTATGAACACTGAAGCTTTCTTT.

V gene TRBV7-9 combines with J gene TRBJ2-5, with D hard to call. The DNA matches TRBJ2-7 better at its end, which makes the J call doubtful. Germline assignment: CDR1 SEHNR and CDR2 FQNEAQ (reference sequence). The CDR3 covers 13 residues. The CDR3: CASSLVGTHEQYF. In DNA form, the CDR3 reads TGTGCCAGCAGCTTAGTAGGAACCCACGAGCAGTACTTC.

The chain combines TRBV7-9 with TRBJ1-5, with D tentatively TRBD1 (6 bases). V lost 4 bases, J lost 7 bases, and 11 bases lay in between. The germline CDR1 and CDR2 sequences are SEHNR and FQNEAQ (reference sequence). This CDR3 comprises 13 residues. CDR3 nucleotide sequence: TGTGCCAGCAGCTCTGGGGGGGGCCAGCCCCAGCATTTT. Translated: CASSSGGGQPQHF.

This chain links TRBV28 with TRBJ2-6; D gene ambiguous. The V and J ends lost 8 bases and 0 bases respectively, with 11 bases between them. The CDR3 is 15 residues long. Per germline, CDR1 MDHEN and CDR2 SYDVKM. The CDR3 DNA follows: TGTGCCAGCGGGTTACCTAACTCTGGGGCCAACGTCCTGACTTTC. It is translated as CASGLPNSGANVLTF.

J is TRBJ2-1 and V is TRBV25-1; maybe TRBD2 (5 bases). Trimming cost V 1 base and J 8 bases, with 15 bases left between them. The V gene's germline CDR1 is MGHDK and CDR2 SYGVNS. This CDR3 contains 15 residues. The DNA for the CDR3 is TGTGCCAGCAGTGAATTCGGACTTTCAGGCGATGAGCAGTTCTTC. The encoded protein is CASSEFGLSGDEQFF.

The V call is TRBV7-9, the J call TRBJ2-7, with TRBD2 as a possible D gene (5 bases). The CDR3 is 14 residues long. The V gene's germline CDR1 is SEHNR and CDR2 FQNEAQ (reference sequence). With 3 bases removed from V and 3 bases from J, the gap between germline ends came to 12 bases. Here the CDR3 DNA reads TGTGCCAGCAGCTTCCCGGCTAGCAGCTACGAGCAGTACTTC. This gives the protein CASSFPASSYEQYF.

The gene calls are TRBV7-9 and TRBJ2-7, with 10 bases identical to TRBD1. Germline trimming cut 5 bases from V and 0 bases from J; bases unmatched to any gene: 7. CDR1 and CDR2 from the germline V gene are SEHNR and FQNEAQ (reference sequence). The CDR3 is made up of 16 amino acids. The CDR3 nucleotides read TGTGCCAGCAGCCCTACCGGGACAGGGGACTCCTACGAGCAGTACTTC. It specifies CASSPTGTGDSYEQYF.

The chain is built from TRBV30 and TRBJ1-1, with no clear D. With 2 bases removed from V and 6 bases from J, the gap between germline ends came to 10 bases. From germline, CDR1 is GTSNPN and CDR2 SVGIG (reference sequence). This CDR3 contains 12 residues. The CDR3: CAWSPQAPEAFF. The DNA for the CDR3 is TGTGCCTGGAGTCCTCAAGCTCCTGAAGCTTTCTTT. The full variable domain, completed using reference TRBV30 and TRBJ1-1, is SQTIHQWPATLVQPVGSPLSLECTVEGTSNPNLYWYRQAAGRGLQLLFYSVGIGQISSEVPQNLSASRPQDRQFILSSKKLLLSDSGFYLCAWSPQAPEAFFGQGTRLTVV.